Below, 10 T cell receptor beta chains from the same sample are listed, as sequenced in a study of graft-versus-host responses after intestinal transplantation. Clones were sequenced by immunoSEQ multiplex PCR, and TCRdb holds only the in-frame ones, with some missing. There are 6,000 to 7,500 clones in the sample; around 35% occur only once, and approximately 3.8% lies in the top ten. Irradiated, violet-dye-labeled stimulators (about 200,000) were plated alongside about 200,000 CFSE-labeled responders. Specimen: alloreactive CD8+ T cells from a mixed lymphocyte reaction culture, collected before transplantation. The subset is: CFSE-low proliferating T cells sorted from roughly six-day pre-transplant mixed lymphocyte reaction (GvH or HvG direction). The receptors here all came from a human patient who was an organ donor for intestinal transplantation.

By proportion, this clone is medium-sized. The CDR3 here is CAITTSGTTSGSYEQYF. The CDR3 DNA follows: TGTGCCATCACGACTAGCGGGACAACCTCTGGATCCTACGAGCAGTACTTC. This chain connects TRBV10-3 to TRBJ2-7; 11 nucleotides agree with TRBD2. From germline, CDR1 is ENHRY and CDR2 SYGVKD. The CDR3 length is 17 residues. The V gene end was trimmed by 7 bases and the J gene end by 1 base; junction bases not matched to a gene: 12.

The chain couples TRBV5-4 to TRBJ2-5; no clear D gene. The germline CDR1 and CDR2 sequences are SGHNT and YYREEE (reference sequence). V was trimmed by 0 bases and J by 2 bases, leaving 8 bases between them. The CDR3 contains 14 residues. CDR3 residues: CASSLVGGQETQYF. The CDR3 DNA reads as TGTGCCAGCAGCTTGGTCGGCGGACAAGAGACCCAGTACTTC.

V usage is TRBV27 and J usage is TRBJ2-1; D gene ambiguous. The CDR3 spans 11 residues. The ends were cut back, 5 bases at V and 4 bases at J, with 3 bases in the middle. Germline loops: CDR1 MNHEY, CDR2 SMNVEV (reference sequence). CDR3 residues: CASSVYNEQFF. For the CDR3, the DNA is TGTGCCAGCAGTGTATACAATGAGCAGTTCTTC.

The rearrangement links TRBV4-1 to TRBJ1-2, with unresolved D. This CDR3 spans 13 amino acids. Germline CDR1 and CDR2: MGHRA and YSYEKL. The V and J ends lost 4 bases and 6 bases respectively, with 12 bases between them. The CDR3 region is CASSRHSGDGYTF. The CDR3 nucleotides are TGCGCCAGCAGCCGTCACAGCGGTGATGGCTACACCTTC.

The chain is built from TRBV6-1 and TRBJ2-5; 9 bases line up with TRBD1. The trim removed 0 bases at V and 5 bases at J, leaving 7 bases unmatched. CDR1 and CDR2 from the germline V gene are MNHNS and SASEGT. The CDR3 sequence is 16 residues long. CDR3 bases: TGTGCCAGCAGTGAAGCCGGACAGGGGTTATGGGAGACCCAGTACTTC. Translating gives CASSEAGQGLWETQYF.

The rearrangement joins TRBV9 to TRBJ1-2; weak D call: TRBD1 (6 bases). V was shortened by 3 bases and J by 1 base, with 25 bases between the two germline ends. The germline V gene has CDR1 SGDLS and CDR2 YYNGEE. CDR3 length: 19 amino acids. CDR3 in amino acids: CASSATLRLPGALNYGYTF. The CDR3, as DNA: TGTGCCAGCAGCGCAACCCTGAGACTTCCAGGGGCGCTTAACTATGGCTACACCTTC.

V usage is TRBV28 and J usage is TRBJ2-2; D is perhaps TRBD2 (5 bases). Trimming stripped 6 bases from V and 4 bases from J, with 15 bases between. The CDR3 extends over 15 amino acids. Germline V CDR1 and CDR2: MDHEN, SYDVKM. The CDR3 bases are TGTGCCAGCAGAAGACCCGGAGGTAGCACCGGGGAGCTGTTTTTT. Its translation is CASRRPGGSTGELFF.

The CDR3 DNA sequence: TGTGCCAGCAGTCCAGGGGATTTTGGCTACACCTTC. This gives the protein CASSPGDFGYTF. The chain joins TRBV6-6 to TRBJ1-2, with D tentatively TRBD1 (6 bases). V was shortened by 5 bases and J by 7 bases, with 11 bases between the two germline ends. The CDR3 is made up of 12 amino acids. Germline V gene sequence: CDR1 MNHNY, CDR2 SVGAGI (reference sequence).

Only a few counts were recorded for this clone. The CDR3 here is CASSLVGQGVENTEAFF. The CDR3 nucleotides read TGTGCCAGCAGCTTAGTTGGACAGGGGGTAGAAAACACTGAAGCTTTCTTT. This rearrangement joins TRBV7-9 to TRBJ1-1; 10 bases match TRBD1. The CDR3 is 17 residues long. Looked up from germline, CDR1 is SEHNR and CDR2 is FQNEAQ (reference sequence). J was trimmed by 2 bases and V by 1 base; bases with no gene match: 7.

This clone appeared a few times. The CDR3 loop is CASRSYPREAYYNEQFF. In nucleotides, the CDR3 is TGTGCCAGCAGATCTTACCCCCGGGAGGCCTACTACAATGAGCAGTTCTTC. The gene calls are TRBV28 and TRBJ2-1; 7 nucleotides line up with TRBD2. This CDR3 contains 17 residues. Germline V CDR1 and CDR2: MDHEN, SYDVKM. Germline trimming cut 6 bases from V and 3 bases from J; bases unmatched to any gene: 14. The whole variable domain, filled in from reference TRBV28 and TRBJ2-1, reads DVKVTQSSRYLVKRTGEKVFLECVQDMDHENMFWYRQDPGLGLRLIYFSYDVKMKEKGDIPEGYSVSREKKERFSLILESASTNQTSMYLCASRSYPREAYYNEQFFGPGTRLTVL.